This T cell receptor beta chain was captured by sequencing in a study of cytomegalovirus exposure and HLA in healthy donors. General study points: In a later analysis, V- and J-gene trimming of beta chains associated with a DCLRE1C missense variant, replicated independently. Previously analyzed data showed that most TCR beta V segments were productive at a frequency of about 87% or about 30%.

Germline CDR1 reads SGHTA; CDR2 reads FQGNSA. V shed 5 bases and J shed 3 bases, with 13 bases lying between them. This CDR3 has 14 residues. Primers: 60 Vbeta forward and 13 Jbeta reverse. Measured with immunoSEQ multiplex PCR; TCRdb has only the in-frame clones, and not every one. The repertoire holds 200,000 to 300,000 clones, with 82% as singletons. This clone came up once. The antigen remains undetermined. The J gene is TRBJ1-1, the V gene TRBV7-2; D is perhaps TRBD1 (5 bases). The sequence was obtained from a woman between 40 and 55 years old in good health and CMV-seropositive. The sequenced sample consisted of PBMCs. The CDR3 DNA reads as TGTGCCAGCAGCCTACTCCCGGGGGACACTGAAGCTTTCTTT. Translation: CASSLLPGDTEAFF.